The clone carrying this TCR beta chain has only a few counts. Antigen specificity is unknown. The data derive from a study of human T cells and chemical hapten exposure. Study details: Small differences in pooled library volume mainly drove the variation in TCR yields per sample. General study findings and limits: TCRs above 1 in 1000 frequency stayed constant with DPC sensitization.

Time point of the sample: healthy volunteer bleed at 2 weeks. Unfractionated whole blood yielded the extracted total RNA. The V end was cut by 4 bases, the J end by 2 bases, with 19 bases between. CDR3 length: 17 amino acids. Germline loops: CDR1 LGHNA, CDR2 YNFKEQ. Single cDNA molecules in the library carried unique molecular identifiers attached during preparation. How the authors handled the data: The number of TCRs in each sample had a median of approximately 90,000 and spanned roughly 23,224 to 700,000. TCRdb reprocessed the RACE reads with MiXCR, giving one entry per CDR3 protein. These V and J calls derive from TCRdb rather than the authors' analysis. This sample has 130,000 or so distinct CDR3 sequences; approximately 8.3% occur once, and the top ten carry around 2%.

Sequencing was performed on whole blood. The clonotype comes from a male donor in good health. Some clones in this sample may be carry-over from other donors' samples. This chain joins TRBV4-2 and TRBJ2-3; D ambiguous. CDR3 nucleotide sequence: TGTGCCAGCAGCCTCCGGGCCGACCAGTTATTCACAGATACGCAGTATTTT. Translation: CASSLRADQLFTDTQYF.